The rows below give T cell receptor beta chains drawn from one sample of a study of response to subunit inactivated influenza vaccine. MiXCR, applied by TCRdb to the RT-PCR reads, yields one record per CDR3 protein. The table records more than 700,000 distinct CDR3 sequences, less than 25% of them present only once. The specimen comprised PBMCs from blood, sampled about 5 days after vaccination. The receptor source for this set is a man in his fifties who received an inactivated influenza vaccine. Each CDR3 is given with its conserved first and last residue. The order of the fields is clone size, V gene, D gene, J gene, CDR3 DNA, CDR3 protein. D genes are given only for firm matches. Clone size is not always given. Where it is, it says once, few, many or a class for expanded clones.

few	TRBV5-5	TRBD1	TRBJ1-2	TGTGCCAGCAGCCCAGGGACAGGGGTTTTTAACTATGGCTACACCTTC	CASSPGTGVFNYGYTF
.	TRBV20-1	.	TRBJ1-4	TGCAGTGCTAGGGCTCCAGGGCAAAATGAAAAACTGTTTTTT	CSARAPGQNEKLFF
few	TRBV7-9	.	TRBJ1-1	TGTGCCAGCAGCTTAGGGCCCCGGAAAGCGGTTTTCTTT	CASSLGPRKAVFF
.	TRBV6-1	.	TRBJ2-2	TGTGCCAGCAGCTGGAGGGGGGGGACCGGGGAGCTGTTTTTT	CASSWRGGTGELFF
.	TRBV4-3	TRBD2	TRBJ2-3	TGCGCCAGCAGCCTGGATGGGAGGGCCCCTGATACGCAGTATTTT	CASSLDGRAPDTQYF
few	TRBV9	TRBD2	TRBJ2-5	TGTGCCAGCAGCTTAAGACCTAGCGGAGGGAAAGAGACCCAGTACTTC	CASSLRPSGGKETQYF
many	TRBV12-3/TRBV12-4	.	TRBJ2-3	TGTGCCAGCAGTTGGGGCGGGGGCACAGATACGCAGTATTTT	CASSWGGGTDTQYF
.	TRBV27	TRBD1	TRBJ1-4	TGTGCCAGCAGTCCATGGACAGGGGTTGGTGAAAAACTGTTTTTT	CASSPWTGVGEKLFF
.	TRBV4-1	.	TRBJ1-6	TGCGCCAGCAGCCAAGATTCCCAGGGCCAGAGTAATTCACCCCTCCACTTT	CASSQDSQGQSNSPLHF
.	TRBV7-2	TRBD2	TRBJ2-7	TGTGCCAGCAGCTTGTCGGGAGGGCCTAGGTACGAGCAGTACTTC	CASSLSGGPRYEQYF
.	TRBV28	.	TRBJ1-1	TGTGCCAGCAGTACAAACTCCGCGTGGGGGATTAGCACTGAAGCTTTCTTT	CASSTNSAWGISTEAFF
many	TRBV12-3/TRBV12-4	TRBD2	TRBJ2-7	TGTGCCAGCAGTAGGGGACTAGAGTACGAGCAGTACTTC	CASSRGLEYEQYF
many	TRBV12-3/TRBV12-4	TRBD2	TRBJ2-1	TGTGCCAGCAGTTTAATTGCGGGAGGGCCTCTGGAGCAGTTCTTC	CASSLIAGGPLEQFF
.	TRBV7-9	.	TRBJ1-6	TGTGCCAGCAGCTTAGCCGGGGCAGGGTATAATTCACCCCTCCACTTT	CASSLAGAGYNSPLHF
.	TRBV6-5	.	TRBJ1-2	TGTGCCAGCAGTTACTTCCAGGGCGAGGGCTACACCTTC	CASSYFQGEGYTF
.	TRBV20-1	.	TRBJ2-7	TGCAGTGCTAGGGGGTATACTGCCTACGAGCAGTACTTC	CSARGYTAYEQYF
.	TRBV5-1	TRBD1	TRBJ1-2	TGCGCCAGCAGCTCCTCCTCCTTTCTACAGGGGGTAAGAAATGGCTACACCTTC	CASSSSSFLQGVRNGYTF
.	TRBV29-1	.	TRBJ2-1	TGCAGCGTTGACCGGGACTACAATGAGCAGTTCTTC	CSVDRDYNEQFF
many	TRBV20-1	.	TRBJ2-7	TGCAGTGCTAGTATCGGGGACGAGCAGTACTTC	CSASIGDEQYF
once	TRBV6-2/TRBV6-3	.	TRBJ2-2	TGTGCCAGCAGGGATCTAGGCACCGGGGAGCTGTTTTTT	CASRDLGTGELFF
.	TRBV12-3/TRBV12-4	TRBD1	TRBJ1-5	TGTGCCAGCAGGCCTCCGGGACAGGGGCCGTTGAGCAATCAGCCCCAGCATTTT	CASRPPGQGPLSNQPQHF
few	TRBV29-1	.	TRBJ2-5	TGCAGCGCCAAGGGACGACTCCAAGAGACCCAGTACTTC	CSAKGRLQETQYF
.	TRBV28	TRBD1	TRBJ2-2	TGTGCCAGCAGCCTCCGGCCGACAGGGCGAACCGGGGAGCTGTTTTTT	CASSLRPTGRTGELFF
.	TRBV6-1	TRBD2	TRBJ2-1	TGTGCGGCGGAGCGGGAGGGCTCCTACAATGAGCAGTTCTTC	CAAEREGSYNEQFF
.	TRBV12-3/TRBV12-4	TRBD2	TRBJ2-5	TGTGCCAGCAGTCTGGCTAGCGGGAGGGCGGAGACCCACTACTTC	CASSLASGRAETHYF
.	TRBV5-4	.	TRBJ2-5	TGTGCCAGCAGGGATGGGGTGATTCAAGAGACCCAGTACTTC	CASRDGVIQETQYF
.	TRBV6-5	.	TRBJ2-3	TGTGCCAGCAGTTCGTTAACCAGGGGCTTGGGTAGTCATACGCAGTATTTT	CASSSLTRGLGSHTQYF
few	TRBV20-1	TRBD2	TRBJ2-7	TGCAGTGCTAGAGGCGGGAGGGCCTCCCACGAGCAGTACTTC	CSARGGRASHEQYF
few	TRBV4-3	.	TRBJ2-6	TGCGCCAGCAGCCAAGACCGGGGAGGAATAGCCAACGTCCTGACTTTC	CASSQDRGGIANVLTF
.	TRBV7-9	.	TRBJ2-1	TGTGCCAGCCCTACAGAGCACAATGAGCAGTTCTTC	CASPTEHNEQFF
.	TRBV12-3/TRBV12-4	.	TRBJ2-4	TGTGCCAGCAGTTTAATAAACATTCAGTACTTC	CASSLINIQYF
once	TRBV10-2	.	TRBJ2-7	TGCGCCAGCAGTGACTTGGGGCGGCTGAGCTCCTACGAGCAGTACTTC	CASSDLGRLSSYEQYF
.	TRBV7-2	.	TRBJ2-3	TGTGCCAGCAGCTTGACCGGGGTATCACACGATACGCAGTATTTT	CASSLTGVSHDTQYF
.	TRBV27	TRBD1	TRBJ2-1	TGTGCCAGCAGTCTACCAGGGGGCCCTGAGCAGTTCTTC	CASSLPGGPEQFF
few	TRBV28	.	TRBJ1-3	TGTGCCAGCAGTCGGCTAACAGCCTCGGGAAACACCATATATTTT	CASSRLTASGNTIYF
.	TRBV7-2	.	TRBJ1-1	TGTGCCAGCAGCTTAGGACCGGATTACACTGAAGCTTTCTTT	CASSLGPDYTEAFF
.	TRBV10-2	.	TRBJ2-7	TGCGCCAGCAGTGTCGGGGTAGGGTCCTACGAGCAGTACTTC	CASSVGVGSYEQYF
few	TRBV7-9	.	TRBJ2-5	TGTGCCAGCAGCTTAGGATATGGGTACGAGACCCAGTACTTC	CASSLGYGYETQYF
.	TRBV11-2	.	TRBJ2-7	TGTGCCAGCAGCCCCTCTAGCACCGGGCTTTCGTACGAGCAGTACTTC	CASSPSSTGLSYEQYF
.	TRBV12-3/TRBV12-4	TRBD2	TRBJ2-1	TGTGCCAGCAGCCCCCGGGCGGGAGGGCATCGGCGGCAGTTCTTC	CASSPRAGGHRRQFF
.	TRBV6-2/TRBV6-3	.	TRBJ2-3	TGTGCCAGCAGTTACTCGATACCGTTCACAGATACGCAGTATTTT	CASSYSIPFTDTQYF